These T cell receptor beta chains were read from a single sample in a study of blood T cell repertoires in COVID-19. Using immunoSEQ multiplex PCR, the repertoire was profiled, and TCRdb retains in-frame clones only, with some absent. The data hold about 290,000 clones, with about nine tenths observed a single time. The sequenced material came from PBMCs or T cells enriched from blood (not recorded which). Receptors originate from a middle-aged woman who had recovered from COVID-19. Each CDR3 is given with its conserved first and last residue. A D gene is named only where the DNA matches it firmly. Where a row states a size, it is once, few, many or the class of an expanded clone; other rows omit it.

TRBV7-7	TRBD2	.	TRBJ2-1	CASSPGGGYNEQFF	TGTGCTAGCAGCCCCGGCGGGGGATACAATGAGCAGTTCTTC
TRBV7-6	TRBD1	.	TRBJ2-7	CASSLAKTGTGSYEQYF	TGTGCCAGCAGCTTAGCCAAAACCGGGACAGGATCCTACGAGCAGTACTTC
TRBV6-5	TRBD1	.	TRBJ2-7	CASSPDRGRYEQYF	TGTGCCAGCAGTCCGGACAGGGGAAGGTACGAGCAGTACTTC
TRBV6-1	.	.	TRBJ2-2	CASSERSYTGELFF	TGTGCCAGCAGTGAGCGGTCGTACACCGGGGAGCTGTTTTTT
TRBV4-1	.	.	TRBJ1-4	CASSQVLSTNEKLFF	TGCGCCAGCAGCCAAGTCCTGTCAACTAATGAAAAACTGTTTTTT
TRBV7-2	.	.	TRBJ2-5	CASSSGLGGLAMMGETQYF	TGTGCCAGCAGCTCGGGGCTTGGAGGGCTAGCGATGATGGGAGAGACCCAGTACTTC
TRBV9	.	.	TRBJ1-3	CASSVAEGSGNTIYF	TGTGCCAGCAGCGTAGCAGAGGGCTCTGGAAACACCATATATTTT
TRBV27	.	.	TRBJ1-2	CASSPRRVAYGYTF	TGTGCCAGCAGTCCCCGGCGGGTGGCCTATGGCTACACCTTC
TRBV5-4	TRBD1	once	TRBJ2-3	CASSTGQGYTDTQYF	TGTGCCAGCAGCACGGGACAGGGGTACACAGATACGCAGTATTTT
TRBV27	.	.	TRBJ2-1	CASRGNPTKYNEQFF	TGTGCCAGCCGCGGGAATCCAACAAAATACAATGAGCAGTTCTTC
TRBV2	TRBD1	.	TRBJ2-5	CASSEDRGPETQYF	TGTGCCAGCAGCGAGGACAGGGGGCCAGAGACCCAGTACTTC
TRBV14	.	.	TRBJ1-3	CASSQSVLGNTIYF	TGTGCCAGCAGCCAATCCGTCCTTGGAAACACCATATATTTT
TRBV11-2	TRBD1	.	TRBJ1-2	CASSPGQGVGGYTF	TGTGCCAGCAGCCCGGGACAGGGGGTTGGTGGCTACACCTTC
TRBV9	.	.	TRBJ1-2	CASSLDSYLNYGYTF	TGTGCCAGCAGCCTCGACAGCTATCTTAACTATGGCTACACCTTC
TRBV5-8	.	.	TRBJ2-7	CAIFRGGSYEQYF	TGTGCCATCTTCAGGGGCGGCTCCTACGAGCAGTACTTC
TRBV5-4	.	.	TRBJ2-1	CASSLATGTTLEAEQFF	TGTGCCAGCAGCTTGGCCACAGGGACTACCCTTGAAGCTGAGCAGTTCTTC
TRBV5-1	TRBD1	.	TRBJ1-2	CASRFGQGTDGYTF	TGCGCCAGCAGGTTCGGACAGGGCACCGATGGCTACACCTTC
TRBV5-1	.	.	TRBJ2-3	CASSSNPEGTQYF	TGCGCCAGCAGCTCCAATCCGGAGGGTACGCAGTATTTT
TRBV7-3	.	.	TRBJ1-2	CASSSGLDGYTF	TGTGCCAGCAGCTCGGGACTTGATGGCTACACCTTC
TRBV7-9	TRBD2	.	TRBJ2-1	CASSPSGRVYNEQFF	TGTGCCAGCAGCCCTAGCGGGAGGGTCTACAATGAGCAGTTCTTC
TRBV4-1	TRBD2	.	TRBJ2-3	CASSQEEAGVPDTQYF	TGCGCCAGCAGCCAAGAGGAGGCGGGAGTCCCAGATACGCAGTATTTT
TRBV30	TRBD2	.	TRBJ2-1	CAWNKREGLEQFF	TGTGCCTGGAACAAGCGGGAGGGCCTCGAGCAGTTCTTC
TRBV7-2	TRBD1	.	TRBJ1-6	CASSSRQGVPYNSPLHF	TGTGCCAGCAGCTCGAGACAGGGGGTCCCCTATAATTCACCCCTCCACTTT